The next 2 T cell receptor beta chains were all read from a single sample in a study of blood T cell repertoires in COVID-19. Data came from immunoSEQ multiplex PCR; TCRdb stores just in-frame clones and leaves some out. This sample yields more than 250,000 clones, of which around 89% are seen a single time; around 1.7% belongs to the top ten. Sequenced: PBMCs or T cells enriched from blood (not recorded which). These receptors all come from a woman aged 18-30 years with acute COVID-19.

This chain's CDR3 is CASTRRGQLTDTQYF. The CDR3 coding sequence is TGTGCCAGCACCAGGAGGGGGCAACTCACAGATACGCAGTATTTT. This chain joins TRBV9 and TRBJ2-3, with D possibly TRBD1 on 7 matching bases. Between the trimmed V and J ends, which lost 6 bases and 2 bases, there was a span of 16 bases. Germline assignment: CDR1 SGDLS and CDR2 YYNGEE. This CDR3 region has 15 residues. Supplemented by reference TRBV9 and TRBJ2-3, the full variable domain reads DSGVTQTPKHLITATGQRVTLRCSPRSGDLSVYWYQQSLDQGLQFLIQYYNGEERAKGNILERFSAQQFPDLHSELNLSSLELGDSALYFCASTRRGQLTDTQYFGPGTRLTVL.

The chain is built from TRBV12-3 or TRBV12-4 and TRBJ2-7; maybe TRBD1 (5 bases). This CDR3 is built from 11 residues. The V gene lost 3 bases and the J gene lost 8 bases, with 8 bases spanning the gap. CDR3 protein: CASSFQGKQYF. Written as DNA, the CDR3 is TGTGCCAGCAGTTTCCAGGGAAAGCAGTACTTC.